This T cell receptor (beta chain) originates from a study of blood T cell repertoires in COVID-19. Trimming pared 0 bases from V and 4 bases from J, leaving 13 bases between. The CDR3 totals 15 residues. Germline V gene lookup returns CDR1 SGHNT and CDR2 YYREEE (reference sequence). Repertoires were generated with immunoSEQ multiplex PCR, while TCRdb's copy carries only in-frame clones and drops some. The sample lists about 180,000 clones; about three quarters were seen once. This TCR was sampled from a woman older than 75 with COVID-19, enrolled during active disease. Sequenced sample: peripheral blood. The gene calls are TRBV5-4 and TRBJ1-1; TRBD1 might be the D (6 bases). In DNA, the CDR3 is TGTGCCAGCAGCTTGGACAGCCCCAGGGGCACTGAAGCTTTCTTT. This translates into CASSLDSPRGTEAFF.